This T cell receptor (beta chain) derives from a study of PD-1 blockade in mismatch repair-deficient tumors (dated by TCRdb to the late 2010s). About the study as a whole: Between late 2013 and September 2016, 86 consecutive patients with about 11 mismatch repair-deficient cancer types, all previously treated and progressing, were enrolled in the trial. Tumor-associated T cell clones in the peripheral blood of patients responding to PD-1 blockade were tracked using deep sequencing of TCR CDR3 regions.

The protocol used for the library was the immunoSEQ multiplex PCR assay. The clones in this table, taken by TCRdb from immuneACCESS, are in-frame only. Not every clone is retained; where verified, under half of the shortfall comes from an unresolved V gene, and the cause of the rest is unknown. This sample comprises some 110,000 clones, 60% to 85% of them detected only once. Of the sample, 4% to 6% is held by the ten largest clones. Measured from the cysteine to the phenylalanine, the CDR3 is 15 residues long. The kept DNA is CDR3 alone, 45 bases in frame from the first base. A distance of 11 bases separates the germline ends of V and J, which lose 0 bases and 1 base respectively. The germline V gene yields SGHRS for CDR1 and YFSETQ for CDR2. Mismatch repair deficiency was established in every enrolled patient by polymerase chain reaction or immunohistochemistry. A few patients who responded to pembrolizumab therapy underwent TCR sequencing. Pembrolizumab PD-1 blockade was prospectively tested in advanced mismatch repair-deficient cancers, regardless of tissue of origin, in the phase II trial. Serial peripheral blood T cell samples were collected before and at multiple times after starting PD-1 blockade. Blood sampling times were reported as weeks after the first pembrolizumab dose.

Note on this clone: No cognate antigen has been identified for it. Per-base quality was not reported, and no clone a single base away is much larger than it.

Results the study describes overall, beyond this receptor: Clones residing in the tumor, which were often undetectable in blood before treatment, expanded quickly after pembrolizumab and then contracted, generally before radiologic responses.

The TCR sequence derives from an adult with mismatch repair-deficient cancer. This chain is built from TRBV5-1 and TRBJ2-7, with TRBD1 as a weak D call on 5 bases. The material was peripheral blood, obtained just over 59 weeks after starting pembrolizumab. The DNA reads TGCGCCAGCAGCTTGGGGCAGGGATCGTCCTACGAGCAGTACTTC. This translates into CASSLGQGSSYEQYF. The full variable domain, with segments outside the CDR3 supplied by the reference TRBV5-1 and TRBJ2-7 proteins, appears as KAGVTQTPRYLIKTRGQQVTLSCSPISGHRSVSWYQQTPGQGLQFLFEYFSETQRNKGNFPGRFSGRQFSNSRSEMNVSTLELGDSALYLCASSLGQGSSYEQYFGPGTRLTVT.